The clone carrying this T cell receptor (beta chain) was detected once. Its target is unknown. The data were produced by immunoSEQ multiplex PCR, yet TCRdb's version contains in-frame clones alone and is incomplete. Of about 150,000 clones in the sample, approximately 89% were seen once. The data derive from a study of T cell responses to AZD1222 COVID-19 vaccine. Study-level information: Some second doses came at about 4 weeks and others at about 12 weeks; these were pooled. Study results and caveats: Just six people given AZD1222 tested seropositive at baseline. The donors showed a predominance of white British ancestry and of females, with possible underestimation of clonal diversity. Within unmutated variant regions lay the reported targets of nearly half of spike-specific TCRs.

The sample was peripheral blood, taken on day 0 of AZD1222 vaccination. The TCR was taken from an adult in good health.

The CDR3 nucleotides are TGTGCCTGGAGTGTACTTTCGACCATAGTGTGGGGTTCCAATGAGCAGTTCTTC. It is translated as CAWSVLSTIVWGSNEQFF. The chain is built from TRBV30 and TRBJ2-1; no firm D call. The CDR3 totals 18 residues. V dropped 0 bases and J dropped 6 bases, with 24 bases sitting between them. Germline CDR1 is GTSNPN and CDR2 is SVGIG (reference sequence). Supplemented by reference TRBV30 and TRBJ2-1, the full variable domain reads SQTIHQWPATLVQPVGSPLSLECTVEGTSNPNLYWYRQAAGRGLQLLFYSVGIGQISSEVPQNLSASRPQDRQFILSSKKLLLSDSGFYLCAWSVLSTIVWGSNEQFFGPGTRLTVL.